Described below is a single T cell receptor beta chain sequence and its context. Its antigen is unknown. Base qualities are not recorded, but no much larger clone differs from it by a single base. These data belong to a study of blood T cell repertoires in COVID-19 (dated by TCRdb to about 2020). A note on the overall study: Samples covering the acute and convalescent phases of COVID-19 were provided by collaborators in the United States, Italy and Spain. Samples came from the ongoing ImmuneRACE study (first 160 participants) plus 1,254 subjects from 6 global collaborators. A de-identified subject ID, COVID-19 status, age in years and sex were almost always included in the sample metadata. The repertoires were released in a freely available public database intended as a resource for research on the immune response to SARS-CoV-2. The material from the prospective study consisted of cDNA or gDNA derived from T cells, B-cell-depleted T cells, or PBMCs. The dataset comprised deeply sampled blood TCRbeta repertoires from subjects exposed to, actively infected with, or recovered from COVID-19. Where available, HLA class I and class II types were taken from metadata supplied by the sample provider and were not determined by assay-based typing. The research as a whole found: Clinical and demographic metadata were provided uncurated, with the amount varying by source and participant.

TCRbeta CDR3 regions were amplified from genomic DNA using the immunoSEQ Assay, a bias-controlled multiplex PCR. Turning to the authors' computational methods: The number of nucleated cells in each sample was estimated by amplification of reference gene primers within the assay. To quantify the absolute abundance of each unique TCRbeta CDR3 rearrangement, sequence reads were collapsed and filtered. For each sample, productive Simpson clonality was calculated as the square root of Simpson's diversity index across productive rearrangements. TCRdb took this table from immuneACCESS and kept in-frame rearrangements with V and J called. Such tables lack part of the clones; where checked against another copy, unresolved V genes explain under half of the gap, and the rest is unexplained. That table is the source of V, J and clone size, and D and trimming were worked out from the DNA. Here the sample has more than 250,000 clones; 75% to 85% occur a single time. The ten largest clones capture 5.1% of the sample.

Whole blood was collected in K2EDTA tubes by collaborating institutions according to the institutions' own protocols. Collaborator samples were shipped for TCRbeta analysis as frozen whole blood, isolated PBMCs, or DNA extracted from either sample type. V trim: 3 bases; J trim: 1 base; unmatched bases: 3. Reading the germline V gene gives CDR1 KGHSH and CDR2 LQKENI. The CDR3 sequence holds 14 residues, the cysteine and phenylalanine included. Only the CDR3 region is kept as DNA, spanning 42 bases read in frame from base 1. The V and J segments used are TRBV18 and TRBJ2-7; a stretch of 7 junction bases matches TRBD2. The source of this sequence is a man in his forties or fifties with active or convalescent COVID-19. The specimen sequenced was peripheral blood. In nucleotides, the sequence is TGTGCCAGCTCACCCGAGGGAGGGTCCTACGAGCAGTACTTC. Its protein product is CASSPEGGSYEQYF. When the CDR3 is completed using the reference TRBV18 and TRBJ2-7 genes on either side, the full variable domain is NAGVMQNPRHLVRRRGQEARLRCSPMKGHSHVYWYRQLPEEGLKFMVYLQKENIIDESGMPKERFSAEFPKEGPSILRIQQVVRGDSAAYFCASSPEGGSYEQYFGPGTRLTVT.